A single sample gave rise to the 24 T cell receptor beta chains below, sequenced in a study of blood T cell repertoires in COVID-19. The table came from immunoSEQ multiplex PCR; TCRdb's copy has only in-frame clones and leaves some out. The table includes 370,000 or so clones, more than 70% detected once. Sequenced input: PBMCs or T cells enriched from blood (not recorded which). The receptors shown here come from a man aged 25 to 45 who had recovered from COVID-19.

This chain links TRBV27 with TRBJ2-2; TRBD1 agrees at 10 bases. CDR1 is MNHEY and CDR2 is SMNVEV in the germline V gene (reference sequence). After removal of 11 bases from V and 5 bases from J, the junction contained 11 bases not matched to a gene. This CDR3 has 15 amino acids. The CDR3 region is CAAGSGQGLTGELFF. The CDR3 bases are TGTGCCGCCGGGTCGGGACAGGGGTTGACCGGGGAGCTGTTTTTT.

The chain uses TRBV19 and TRBJ2-1; tentatively, D is TRBD1 (5 bases). V shed 2 bases and J shed 3 bases, with 14 bases lying between them. The CDR3 contains 16 residues. Germline loops: CDR1 LNHDA, CDR2 SQIVND (reference sequence). CDR3 sequence (DNA): TGTGCCAGTAGTATAAGGGGCTTGGACAACTACAATGAGCAGTTCTTC. Its protein product is CASSIRGLDNYNEQFF.

This clone was counted once. V gene TRBV24-1 combines with J gene TRBJ1-2; 10 nucleotides agree with TRBD1. The germline gives CDR1 KGHDR, CDR2 SFDVKD. CDR3 length equals 19 residues. The J segment lost 0 bases and the V segment lost 1 base, leaving 10 bases of the junction unmatched. The CDR3 loop is CATSDFARLGQGSNYGYTF. The CDR3, as DNA: TGTGCCACCAGTGATTTTGCTAGACTGGGACAGGGGTCTAACTATGGCTACACCTTC.

CDR3 in DNA: TGCAGCGTGCCGGCGGCACGGAGGGGCTACACCTTC. Protein sequence: CSVPAARRGYTF. The rearrangement joins TRBV29-1 to TRBJ1-2, with unresolved D. CDR1 is SQVTM, CDR2 ANQGSEA, per germline. CDR3 length equals 12 residues. V shed 6 bases and J shed 8 bases, with 16 bases lying between them. The full variable domain, rest sourced from reference TRBV29-1 and TRBJ1-2, is SAVISQKPSRDICQRGTSLTIQCQVDSQVTMMFWYRQQPGQSLTLIATANQGSEATYESGFVIDKFPISRPNLTFSTLTVSNMSPEDSSIYLCSVPAARRGYTFGSGTRLTVV.

The chain is built from TRBV25-1 and TRBJ1-2, with TRBD1 matching 9 bases. Looked up from germline, CDR1 is MGHDK and CDR2 is SYGVNS. Germline trimming cut 3 bases from V and 4 bases from J; bases unmatched to any gene: 9. The CDR3 length is 16 residues. The CDR3 DNA reads TGTGCCAGCAGTGACCCCGGGACAGGGACAGTCTATGGCTACACCTTC. As protein: CASSDPGTGTVYGYTF.

The genes are TRBV27 and TRBJ2-6, with unresolved D. CDR1 and CDR2 (germline): MNHEY, SMNVEV (reference sequence). The germline V and J ends were trimmed by 6 bases and 2 bases, with 11 bases remaining between them. The CDR3 has 15 residues. DNA of the CDR3: TGTGCCAGCAGGGCAGCCCGGGCTGGGGCCAACGTCCTGACTTTC. Translation gives CASRAARAGANVLTF.

The chain couples TRBV30 to TRBJ1-3; 8 bases map to TRBD1. Germline CDR1 reads GTSNPN; CDR2 reads SVGIG (reference sequence). The CDR3 spans 15 residues. After removal of 3 bases from V and 5 bases from J, the junction contained 9 bases not matched to a gene. The CDR3 DNA reads as TGTGCCTGGAGGCTACTGGGACAGGAGAGAAACACCATATATTTT. Amino acids: CAWRLLGQERNTIYF.

The chain links TRBV19 to TRBJ2-7; TRBD2 might be the D (6 bases). The CDR3 extends over 14 amino acids. Germline V gives CDR1 LNHDA, CDR2 SQIVND (reference sequence). Trimming took off 3 bases at V and 3 bases at J, with 12 bases between the two ends. The DNA of the CDR3 is TGTGCCAGTAGTATGGGACTCAGGAGCTACGAGCAGTACTTC. As protein: CASSMGLRSYEQYF.

The rearrangement uses TRBV2 and TRBJ1-2; 7 bases agree with TRBD1. Germline trimming cut 0 bases from V and 4 bases from J; bases unmatched to any gene: 2. This CDR3 has 14 amino acids. Germline V gene lookup returns CDR1 SNHLY and CDR2 FYNNEI. Written as DNA, the CDR3 is TGTGCCAGCAGTGAAGCACAGGGGCCCTATGGCTACACCTTC. It is translated as CASSEAQGPYGYTF. The variable domain in full, completed from reference TRBV2 and TRBJ1-2, reads EPEVTQTPSHQVTQMGQEVILRCVPISNHLYFYWYRQILGQKVEFLVSFYNNEISEKSEIFDDQFSVERPDGSNFTLKIRSTKLEDSAMYFCASSEAQGPYGYTFGSGTRLTVV.

This sequence joins TRBV12-3 or TRBV12-4 and TRBJ1-6; TRBD1 aligns across 8 bases. The ends lost 3 bases at V and 9 bases at J; junction bases unmatched: 1. The CDR3 consists of 13 residues. CDR3 in amino acids: CASSFTGGSPLHF. The CDR3 DNA reads TGTGCCAGCAGTTTTACAGGGGGTTCACCCCTCCACTTT.

The gene calls are TRBV6-5 and TRBJ1-5; the D is unclear. V lost 5 bases to trimming and J lost 0 bases, with 11 bases between them. Germline V lookup: CDR1 MNHEY, CDR2 SVGAGI. CDR3 length: 15 amino acids. CDR3 sequence: CASSPFEGSNQPQHF. The CDR3 bases are TGTGCCAGCAGTCCGTTCGAGGGTAGCAATCAGCCCCAGCATTTT.

The V gene is TRBV2, the J gene TRBJ2-7; 7 bases are shared with TRBD1. This CDR3 contains 13 residues. V shed 8 bases, J shed 0 bases, and the junction held 4 bases outside the gene matches. The germline gives CDR1 SNHLY, CDR2 FYNNEI. CDR3 in DNA: TGTGCCAGCGACAGGGCCCCCTCCTACGAGCAGTACTTC. It yields the protein CASDRAPSYEQYF.

The CDR3 protein is CASSRGERALNQPQHF. CDR3 nucleotide sequence: TGTGCCAGTAGTAGGGGGGAGAGGGCCCTCAATCAGCCCCAGCATTTT. The chain combines TRBV19 with TRBJ1-5; maybe TRBD1 (5 bases). V was pared by 4 bases and J by 3 bases, with 16 bases between. Looked up from germline, CDR1 is LNHDA and CDR2 is SQIVND (reference sequence). The CDR3 contains 16 residues.

J is TRBJ1-3 and V is TRBV12-3 or TRBV12-4; D unclear. V shed 5 bases and J shed 6 bases, with 8 bases lying between them. There are 12 residues in the CDR3. For the CDR3, the DNA is TGTGCCAGCAGTCCGCGAGTAAACACCATATATTTT. The encoded protein is CASSPRVNTIYF.

The genes are TRBV7-2 and TRBJ2-5; weak D call: TRBD2 (6 bases). Looked up from germline, CDR1 is SGHTA and CDR2 is FQGNSA. Deletions cut 7 bases from V and 1 base from J, with 10 bases between. The CDR3 is 13 residues long. DNA of the CDR3: TGTGCCAGCATCTCGGGGGTCCAAGAGACCCAGTACTTC. This sequence encodes CASISGVQETQYF.

The gene calls are TRBV6-2 or TRBV6-3 and TRBJ1-2, with TRBD1 identical over 10 bases. Per the germline V gene, CDR1 is MNHEY and CDR2 is SVGEGT. V shed 5 bases and J 4 bases; nucleotides not matched to a gene: 10. There are 16 residues in the CDR3. CDR3 residues: CASSGGTGEAAYGYTF. The CDR3 region has the DNA TGTGCCAGCAGTGGCGGGACAGGGGAGGCTGCCTATGGCTACACCTTC.

This clone was seen a few times. The chain has TRBV30 and TRBJ1-3, with TRBD1 identical over 7 bases. CDR3 size: 12 residues. J was trimmed by 0 bases and V by 8 bases; bases with no gene match: 1. Germline V CDR1 and CDR2: GTSNPN, SVGIG (reference sequence). The CDR3 loop reads CAGTVSGNTIYF. In DNA, the CDR3 is TGTGCCGGGACAGTCTCTGGAAACACCATATATTTT.

The chain couples TRBV7-9 to TRBJ2-2; D may be TRBD2 (5 bases). The CDR3 extends over 18 amino acids. Germline V lookup: CDR1 SEHNR, CDR2 FQNEAQ (reference sequence). V lost 6 bases and J 0 bases, leaving 20 bases between the germline ends. The CDR3 sequence is CASSPPFRGPANTGELFF. Here the CDR3 DNA reads TGTGCCAGCAGTCCCCCTTTCCGCGGGCCTGCGAACACCGGGGAGCTGTTTTTT.

The chain uses TRBV6-5 and TRBJ1-3; TRBD1 matches 12 bases. This CDR3 contains 13 residues. V lost 8 bases and J lost 5; bases outside the gene matches: 1. Germline assignment: CDR1 MNHEY and CDR2 SVGAGI. Here the CDR3 reads CASWDRGRNTIYF. The CDR3 coding sequence is TGTGCCAGCTGGGACAGGGGGCGAAACACCATATATTTT.

This rearrangement joins TRBV30 to TRBJ2-5; D is possibly TRBD1 (6 bases). V gave up 3 bases and J gave up 5 bases, with 16 bases separating them. The germline CDR1 and CDR2 sequences are GTSNPN and SVGIG (reference sequence). This CDR3 region has 14 residues. In nucleotides, the CDR3 is TGTGCCTGGAGGTCGAAAGGGGGTTGGGAGACCCAGTACTTC. Protein sequence: CAWRSKGGWETQYF.

The chain links TRBV30 to TRBJ1-1, with 10 bases fitting TRBD1. Germline CDR1 reads GTSNPN; CDR2 reads SVGIG (reference sequence). With 4 bases clipped from V and 4 bases from J, the junction kept 6 bases outside the gene matches. CDR3 length: 14 amino acids. The CDR3 sequence: CAWTGTGARTEAFF. CDR3 coding DNA: TGTGCCTGGACCGGGACAGGGGCCCGCACTGAAGCTTTCTTT.

The V gene is TRBV19, the J gene TRBJ2-7, with D perhaps matching TRBD1 (5 bases). CDR1 is LNHDA, CDR2 SQIVND, per germline (reference sequence). The CDR3 runs 13 residues. The V gene lost 5 bases and the J gene lost 5 bases, with 13 bases spanning the gap. CDR3 amino acids: CASSYSGLHEQYF. DNA of the CDR3: TGTGCCAGTAGTTATTCAGGGTTGCACGAGCAGTACTTC. Full variable domain (remainder filled in from reference TRBV19 and TRBJ2-7): DGGITQSPKYLFRKEGQNVTLSCEQNLNHDAMYWYRQDPGQGLRLIYYSQIVNDFQKGDIAEGYSVSREKKESFPLTVTSAQKNPTAFYLCASSYSGLHEQYFGPGTRLTVT.

The V gene is TRBV4-2, the J gene TRBJ1-1; no reliable D call. The CDR3 sequence is 14 residues long. Germline V gene lookup returns CDR1 LGHNA and CDR2 YNFKEQ. The V and J ends lost 0 bases and 5 bases respectively, with 10 bases between them. In nucleotides, the CDR3 is TGTGCCAGCAGCCAAGATCTGGGCCCGACTGAAGCTTTCTTT. This sequence encodes CASSQDLGPTEAFF.

The chain recombines TRBV18 with TRBJ2-3; 7 bases are shared with TRBD1. The J segment lost 1 base and the V segment lost 4 bases, leaving 2 bases of the junction unmatched. Germline lookup yields CDR1 KGHSH and CDR2 LQKENI. CDR3 size: 14 residues. CDR3 loop: CASSRDSGTDTQYF. In DNA, the CDR3 is TGTGCCAGCTCACGGGACAGTGGCACAGATACGCAGTATTTT.